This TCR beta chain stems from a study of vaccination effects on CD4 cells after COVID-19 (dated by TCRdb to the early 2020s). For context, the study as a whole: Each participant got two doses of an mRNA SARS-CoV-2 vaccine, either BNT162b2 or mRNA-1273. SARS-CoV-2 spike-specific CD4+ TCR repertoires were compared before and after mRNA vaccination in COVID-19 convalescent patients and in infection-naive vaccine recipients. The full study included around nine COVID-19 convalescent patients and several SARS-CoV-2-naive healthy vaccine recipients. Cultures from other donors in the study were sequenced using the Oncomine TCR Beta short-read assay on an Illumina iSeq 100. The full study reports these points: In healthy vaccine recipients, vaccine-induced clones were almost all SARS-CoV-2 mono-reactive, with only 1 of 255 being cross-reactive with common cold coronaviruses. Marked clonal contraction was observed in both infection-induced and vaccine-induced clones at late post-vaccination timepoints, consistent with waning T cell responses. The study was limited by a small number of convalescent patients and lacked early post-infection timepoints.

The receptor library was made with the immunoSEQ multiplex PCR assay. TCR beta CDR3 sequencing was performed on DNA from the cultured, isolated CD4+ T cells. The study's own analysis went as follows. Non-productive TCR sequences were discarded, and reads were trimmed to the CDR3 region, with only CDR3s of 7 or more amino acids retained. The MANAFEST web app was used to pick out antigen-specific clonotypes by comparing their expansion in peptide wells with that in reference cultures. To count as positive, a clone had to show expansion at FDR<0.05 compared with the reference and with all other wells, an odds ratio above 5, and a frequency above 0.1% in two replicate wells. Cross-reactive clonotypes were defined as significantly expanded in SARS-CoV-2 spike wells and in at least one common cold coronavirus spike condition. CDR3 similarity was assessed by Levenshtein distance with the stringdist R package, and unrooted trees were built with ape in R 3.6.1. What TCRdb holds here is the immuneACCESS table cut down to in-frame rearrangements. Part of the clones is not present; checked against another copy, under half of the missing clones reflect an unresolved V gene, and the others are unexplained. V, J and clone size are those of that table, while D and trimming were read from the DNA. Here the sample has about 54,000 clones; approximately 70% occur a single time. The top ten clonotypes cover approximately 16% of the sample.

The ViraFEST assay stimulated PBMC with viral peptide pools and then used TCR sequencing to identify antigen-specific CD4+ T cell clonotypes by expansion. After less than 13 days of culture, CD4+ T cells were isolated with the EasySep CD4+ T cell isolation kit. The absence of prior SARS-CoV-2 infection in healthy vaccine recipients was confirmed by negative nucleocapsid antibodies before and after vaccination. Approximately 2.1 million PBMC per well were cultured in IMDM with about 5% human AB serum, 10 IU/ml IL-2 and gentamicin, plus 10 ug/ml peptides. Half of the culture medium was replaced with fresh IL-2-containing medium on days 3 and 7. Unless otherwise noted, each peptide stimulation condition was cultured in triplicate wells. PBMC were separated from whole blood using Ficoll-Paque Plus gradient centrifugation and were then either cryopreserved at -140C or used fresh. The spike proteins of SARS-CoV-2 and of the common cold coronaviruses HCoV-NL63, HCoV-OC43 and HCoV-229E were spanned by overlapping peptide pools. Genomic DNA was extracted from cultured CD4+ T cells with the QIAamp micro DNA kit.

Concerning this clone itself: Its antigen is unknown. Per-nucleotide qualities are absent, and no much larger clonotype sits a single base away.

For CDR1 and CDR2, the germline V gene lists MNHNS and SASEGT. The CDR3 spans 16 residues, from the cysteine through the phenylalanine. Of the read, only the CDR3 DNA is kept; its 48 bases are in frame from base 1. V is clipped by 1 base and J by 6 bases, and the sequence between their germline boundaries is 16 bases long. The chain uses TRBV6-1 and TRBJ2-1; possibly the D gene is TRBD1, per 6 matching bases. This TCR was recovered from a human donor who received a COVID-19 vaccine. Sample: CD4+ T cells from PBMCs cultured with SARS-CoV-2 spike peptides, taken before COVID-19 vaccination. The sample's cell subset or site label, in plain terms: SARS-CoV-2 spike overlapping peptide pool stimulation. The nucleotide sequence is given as TGTGCCAGCAGTGAAGTGGGCAGGGGTATTCGCAATGAGCAGTTCTTC. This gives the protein CASSEVGRGIRNEQFF.